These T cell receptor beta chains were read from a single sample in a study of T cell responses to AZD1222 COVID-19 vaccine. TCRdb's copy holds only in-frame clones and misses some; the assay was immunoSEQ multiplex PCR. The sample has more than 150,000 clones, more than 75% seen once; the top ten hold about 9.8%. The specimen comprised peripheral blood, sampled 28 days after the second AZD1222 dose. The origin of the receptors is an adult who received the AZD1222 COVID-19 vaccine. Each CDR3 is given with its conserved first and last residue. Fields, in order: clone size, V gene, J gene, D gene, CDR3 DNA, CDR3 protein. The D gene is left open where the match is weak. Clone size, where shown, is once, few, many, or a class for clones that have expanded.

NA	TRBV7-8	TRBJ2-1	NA	TGTGCCAGCAGCTCCTTGGGGGCGGGATCGCACTACAATGAGCAGTTCTTC	CASSSLGAGSHYNEQFF
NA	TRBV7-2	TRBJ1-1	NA	TGTGCCAGCAGCTTATTAGGTACTGAAGCTTTCTTT	CASSLLGTEAFF
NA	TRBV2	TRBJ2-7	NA	TGTGCCAGCAGTGAGCAGGGGCTGTCAACCTACGAGCAGTACTTC	CASSEQGLSTYEQYF
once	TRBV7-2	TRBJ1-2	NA	TGTGCCAGCAGCTCTACGGACCGATTTTGGGAAGGCTACACCTTC	CASSSTDRFWEGYTF
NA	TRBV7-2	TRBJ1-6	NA	TGTGCCAGCAGCTTACGGGGATTACTTAATTCACCCCTCCACTTT	CASSLRGLLNSPLHF
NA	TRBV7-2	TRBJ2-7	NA	TGTGCCAGCAGCTTAAGTTGGTCCTACGAGCAGTACTTC	CASSLSWSYEQYF
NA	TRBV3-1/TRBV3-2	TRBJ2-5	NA	TGTGCCAGCAGCCTGGGGGGGGCCGCGTACTTC	CASSLGGAAYF
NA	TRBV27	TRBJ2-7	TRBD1	TGTGCCAGCACTCCATTCGGGACAGGGCGCTACGAGCAGTACTTC	CASTPFGTGRYEQYF
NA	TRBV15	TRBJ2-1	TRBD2	TGTGCCACCAGCAGAGAAAGACTAGCGGGTGTTAATGAGCAGTTCTTC	CATSRERLAGVNEQFF
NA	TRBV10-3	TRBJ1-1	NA	TGTGCCATCAGTGAGTCAGGGGCCATGAACACTGAAGCTTTCTTT	CAISESGAMNTEAFF
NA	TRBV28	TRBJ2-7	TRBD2	TGTGCCAGCAGTCGTCCGGGACTAGAGACTTACGAGCAGTACTTC	CASSRPGLETYEQYF
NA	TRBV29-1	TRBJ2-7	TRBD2	TGCAGCGTTGAAGATCGGGACAGCCGGACTAGCGGGAGCTCCTACGAGCAGTACTTC	CSVEDRDSRTSGSSYEQYF
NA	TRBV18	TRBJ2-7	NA	TGTGCCAGCTCACCGTCCGGGACGTACGAGCAGTACTTC	CASSPSGTYEQYF
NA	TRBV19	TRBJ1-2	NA	TGTGCCAGTAGTCGACCCCTCCGATGGGCAGGTCACGACTATGGCTACACCTTC	CASSRPLRWAGHDYGYTF
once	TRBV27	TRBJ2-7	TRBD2	TGTGCCAGCAGGGCACCTGGGCGGGGGATATACGAGCAGTACTTC	CASRAPGRGIYEQYF
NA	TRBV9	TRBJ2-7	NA	TGTGCCAGCAGCGTAGGGGCAGGGACCTACGAGCAGTACTTC	CASSVGAGTYEQYF
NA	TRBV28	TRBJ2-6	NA	TGTGCCAGCAGAGGCCAGGAAATGGCATCTGGGGCCAACGTCCTGACTTTC	CASRGQEMASGANVLTF